This note documents a single TCR beta chain sequence. Its target is not known. This sample is drawn from a study of vaccination effects on CD4 cells after COVID-19. Antigen-specific CD4+ T cells were first expanded with viral peptide pools by the ViraFEST assay and only then sequenced. Following culture for under 12 days, CD4+ T cells were isolated. Each person got two doses of an mRNA SARS-CoV-2 vaccine, BNT162b2 or mRNA-1273. Supplemented with around 9.6 IU/ml IL-2 and about 10 ug/ml peptides, 2 million to 2.5 million PBMC per well were kept in culture. Half-medium replacement with IL-2 medium occurred on days 3 and 7. The CDR3 has 15 residues. Repertoires were generated with immunoSEQ multiplex PCR, while TCRdb's copy carries only in-frame clones and drops some. In the table there are around 29,000 clones, roughly 74% of which are singletons.

The material sequenced was CD4+ T cells from PBMCs cultured with HCoV-NL63 spike peptides, taken after COVID-19 vaccination. The receptor's source is a human donor who received a COVID-19 vaccine. The chain carries TRBV1 and TRBJ2-3; TRBD2 is the table's D call and was not checked against the DNA. TRBV1 is a pseudogene. As DNA, the CDR3 is TGCACCAGCAGCCAAGGACGGACTCCGGCCGATACGCAGTATTTT. The encoded protein is CTSSQGRTPADTQYF.